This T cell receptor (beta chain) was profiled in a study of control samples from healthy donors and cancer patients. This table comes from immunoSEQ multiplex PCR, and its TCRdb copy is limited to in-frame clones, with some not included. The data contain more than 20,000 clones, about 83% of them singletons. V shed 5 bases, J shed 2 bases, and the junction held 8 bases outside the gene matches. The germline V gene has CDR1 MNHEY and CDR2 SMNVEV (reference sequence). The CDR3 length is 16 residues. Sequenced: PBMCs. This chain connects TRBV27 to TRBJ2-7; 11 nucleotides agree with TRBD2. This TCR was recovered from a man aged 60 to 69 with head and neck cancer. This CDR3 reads CASSVSGLAATYEQYF. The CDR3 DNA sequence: TGTGCCAGCAGTGTTTCGGGACTAGCGGCAACCTACGAGCAGTACTTC.